These T cell receptor beta chains were read from a single sample in a study of cytomegalovirus exposure and HLA in healthy donors. The protocol was immunoSEQ multiplex PCR, while the TCRdb copy is restricted to in-frame clones and leaves out a portion. The top ten hold roughly 2% of the sample, which has over 200,000 clones, around 86% seen once. The material sequenced was PBMCs. The receptors shown here come from a woman aged 18 to 35 in good health and CMV-seropositive. The CDR3 runs from the conserved cysteine through the conserved F or W. The order of the fields is D gene, clone size, J gene, V gene, CDR3 DNA, CDR3 protein. The D gene is left open where the match is weak. Rows may omit the clone size; those that give it use once, few, many or a size class.

NA NA TRBJ1-2 TRBV28 TGTGCCAGCAGTCCACAAAGTTCGGGGGGTTACACCTTC CASSPQSSGGYTF
NA NA TRBJ2-6 TRBV7-2 TGTGCCAGCAGCTTAGCGTTTAGTTCCTCCTCTGGGGCCAACGTCCTGACTTTC CASSLAFSSSSGANVLTF
TRBD1 once TRBJ1-5 TRBV29-1 TGCAGCGTTGAGATTGGGACAGGGAGGACTGGGCCCCAGCATTTT CSVEIGTGRTGPQHF
NA NA TRBJ2-7 TRBV29-1 TGCAGCTTTGAAGGACGCGGCCCCGAGCAGTACTTC CSFEGRGPEQYF
NA NA TRBJ2-3 TRBV5-1 TGCGCCAGCAGCTTGATTAGGGGGAGCACAGATACGCAGTATTTT CASSLIRGSTDTQYF
TRBD1 once TRBJ2-1 TRBV28 TGTGCCAGCAGACCTGGACAGGGCAATGAGCAGTTCTTC CASRPGQGNEQFF
NA NA TRBJ1-1 TRBV10-1 TGCGCCAGCAGACCCGTAAGGGGAAGCACTGAAGCTTTCTTT CASRPVRGSTEAFF
TRBD1 NA TRBJ1-4 TRBV5-1 TGCGCCAGCAGCTTGGCCAATGACAGGGGGCGTGAAAAACTGTTTTTT CASSLANDRGREKLFF
NA NA TRBJ2-7 TRBV30 TGTGCCTGGAGTGCTGCGTCCTACGAGCAGTACTTC CAWSAASYEQYF
NA NA TRBJ1-5 TRBV27 TGTGCCAGCAGCCAGGGTAGCAATCAGCCCCAGCATTTT CASSQGSNQPQHF
TRBD2 NA TRBJ2-1 TRBV4-1 TGCGCCAGCAGCCAAGATGGCAAGCGGGAGAGCTCCTACAATGAGCAGTTCTTC CASSQDGKRESSYNEQFF
NA few TRBJ1-2 TRBV30 TGTGCCTGGAGTGTACGGTCTGTTATCTATGGCTACACCTTC CAWSVRSVIYGYTF
TRBD2 NA TRBJ2-5 TRBV5-1 TGCGCCAGCAGCTTGGGACTAGCGGGAGTCGGAGAGACCCAGTACTTC CASSLGLAGVGETQYF
NA NA TRBJ1-2 TRBV21-1 TGTGCCAGCAGCAAATCCAGGCCGGCCTATGGCTACACCTTC CASSKSRPAYGYTF
TRBD1 NA TRBJ1-1 TRBV19 TGTGCCAGTAGTATGACAGGGGAGAACACTGAAGCTTTCTTT CASSMTGENTEAFF
TRBD1 NA TRBJ2-7 TRBV2 TGTGCCAGCAGTGTCGACAGGGGGGGAGAGCAGTACTTC CASSVDRGGEQYF
TRBD1 NA TRBJ2-1 TRBV9 TGTGCCAGCAGCGCCGACAGGGAAATGGGCAATGAGCAGTTCTTC CASSADREMGNEQFF
TRBD2 NA TRBJ2-1 TRBV29-1 TGCAGCGTTCTGGCGGGAGGGACTAATGAGCAGTTCTTC CSVLAGGTNEQFF
TRBD2 NA TRBJ2-3 TRBV27 TGTGCCAGCAGTTGGACTAGCGGAACAGATACGCAGTATTTT CASSWTSGTDTQYF
NA NA TRBJ2-1 TRBV29-1 TGCAGCGGAAAGGCTAGCTTGGGTTACAATGAGCAGTTCTTC CSGKASLGYNEQFF
NA NA TRBJ2-1 TRBV27 TGTGCCAGCAGTTTCTTCAATGAGCAGTTCTTC CASSFFNEQFF
TRBD1 NA TRBJ2-7 TRBV5-1 TGCGCCAGCAGCCCCGGACAGGACTACGAGCAGTACTTC CASSPGQDYEQYF
TRBD1 NA TRBJ2-7 TRBV9 TGTGCCAGCAGCTTCTCGGGACAGTCCTACGAGCAGTACTTC CASSFSGQSYEQYF
NA NA TRBJ1-1 TRBV28 TGTGCCAGCAGTTTAGCAAGCGGGAACACTGAAGCTTTCTTT CASSLASGNTEAFF
NA NA TRBJ2-6 TRBV19 TGTGCCAGTGGACCCACAGGGATCGGGGCCAACGTCCTGACTTTC CASGPTGIGANVLTF
NA NA TRBJ1-2 TRBV27 TGTGCCAGCAGTTTCAACAGAATCCCCGAATATAATGGCTACACCTTC CASSFNRIPEYNGYTF
NA NA TRBJ1-1 TRBV29-1 TGCAGCGCGGGGGGAAGGAACACTGAAGCTTTCTTT CSAGGRNTEAFF
NA few TRBJ1-1 TRBV6-1 TGTGCCAGCAGACTAAGGGAGGGAAACACTGAAGCTTTCTTT CASRLREGNTEAFF
NA NA TRBJ1-3 TRBV9 TGTGCCAGCAGCCTGAGATCGGGCTCTGGAAACACCATATATTTT CASSLRSGSGNTIYF
TRBD2 NA TRBJ2-5 TRBV7-2 TGTGCCAGCGGGCCAGTCCACGGGGGGCAAGAGACCCAGTACTTC CASGPVHGGQETQYF
NA NA TRBJ2-3 TRBV7-6 TGTGCCAGCAGCTTGAGTGGGGGCGCGCCAGATACGCAGTATTTT CASSLSGGAPDTQYF
TRBD2 NA TRBJ2-7 TRBV5-6 TGTGCCAGCAGCTTGGGGGGGACTAGCGGGAGTGCCTACGAGCAGTACTTC CASSLGGTSGSAYEQYF
NA NA TRBJ2-7 TRBV10-3 TGTGCCATCAGTGACCCCGTAAAGACAGGGAGGTACGAGCAGTACTTC CAISDPVKTGRYEQYF
NA NA TRBJ2-3 TRBV28 TGTGCCAGCAGTTTGGGGCCTGGGCCCAGCACAGATACGCAGTATTTT CASSLGPGPSTDTQYF
TRBD2 few TRBJ2-7 TRBV19 TGTGCCAGTAGGGCTGCGGGGGGTCACATCTACGAGCAGTACTTC CASRAAGGHIYEQYF
TRBD2 few TRBJ2-7 TRBV6-1 TGTGCCAGCACCCCTCGGGGGGTGTCCTACGAGCAGTACTTC CASTPRGVSYEQYF
NA NA TRBJ1-4 TRBV4-1 TGCGCCAGCAGCCAAATCGCCGGTGAAAAACTGTTTTTT CASSQIAGEKLFF
TRBD1 NA TRBJ1-3 TRBV4-2 TGTGCCAGCAGCCAACTCGGGACAGGGCTAGCTGGAAACACCATATATTTT CASSQLGTGLAGNTIYF